Presented here are 23 T cell receptor beta chains from one specimen sequenced in a study of shared clonotypes between healthy human individuals (dated by TCRdb to about 2020). Libraries were made using the immunoSEQ multiplex PCR assay. Here the immuneACCESS table is served through TCRdb, limited to in-frame sequences with V and J called. Missing clones are a known gap in these copies; in checked studies unresolved V genes cover under half, and the rest lacks a known reason. The sample yields some 1,400,000 clones; 95% to 97% were counted once. Jointly, the top ten make up approximately 1.2% of the sample. Specimen: naive CD4+ T cells sorted from blood. Per the publication, the cell subset or site label means: CD45RA+ positively selected. These receptors were collected from a man aged 30-40 years in good health.

This sequence joins TRBV19 and TRBJ2-1; the match to TRBD2 covers 12 bases. The V and J ends lost 3 bases and 9 bases, in that order; junction bases with no gene match: 12. The germline gives CDR1 LNHDA, CDR2 SQIVND (reference sequence). There are 17 residues in the CDR3. Here the CDR3 reads CASSMTRTSGITREQFF. CDR3 in DNA: TGTGCCAGTAGTATGACCCGGACTAGCGGGATTACCCGTGAGCAGTTCTTC.

The genes are TRBV9 and TRBJ1-3; the D is unclear. V lost 3 bases to trimming and J lost 1 base, with 8 bases between them. Germline CDR1 SGDLS, CDR2 YYNGEE. This CDR3 has 14 amino acids. The CDR3 bases are TGTGCCAGCAGCGAAGAGGGATCTGGAAACACCATATATTTT. This encodes CASSEEGSGNTIYF.

The chain couples TRBV18 to TRBJ2-3; 11 positions agree with TRBD2. In germline, CDR1 is KGHSH, CDR2 LQKENI. The CDR3 has 16 amino acids. The trim removed 3 bases at V and 2 bases at J, leaving 4 bases unmatched. In DNA form, the CDR3 reads TGTGCCAGCTCACCTACTAGCGGGAGTTTCACAGATACGCAGTATTTT. It yields the protein CASSPTSGSFTDTQYF. The whole variable domain, filled in from reference TRBV18 and TRBJ2-3, reads NAGVMQNPRHLVRRRGQEARLRCSPMKGHSHVYWYRQLPEEGLKFMVYLQKENIIDESGMPKERFSAEFPKEGPSILRIQQVVRGDSAAYFCASSPTSGSFTDTQYFGPGTRLTVL.

The genes are TRBV27 and TRBJ1-5; D call uncertain. The length of the CDR3 is 12 residues. V dropped 5 bases and J dropped 1 base, with 3 bases sitting between them. Germline V gene sequence: CDR1 MNHEY, CDR2 SMNVEV (reference sequence). CDR3 region: CASSGSNQPQHF. The CDR3 bases are TGTGCCAGCAGTGGCAGCAATCAGCCCCAGCATTTT.

The chain uses TRBV25-1 and TRBJ1-2, with 7 nucleotides matching TRBD1. CDR3 length equals 15 residues. The V and J ends lost 1 base and 6 bases, in that order; junction bases with no gene match: 8. In germline, CDR1 is MGHDK, CDR2 SYGVNS. CDR3 sequence: CASSELKGAGDGYTF. CDR3 DNA sequence: TGTGCCAGCAGTGAATTGAAGGGGGCGGGGGATGGCTACACCTTC.

The J gene is TRBJ1-1, the V gene TRBV2, with D tentatively TRBD1 (5 bases). This CDR3 contains 14 residues. Trimming shortened V by 6 bases and J by 3 bases, and 14 bases separated the two germline ends. CDR1 is SNHLY and CDR2 is FYNNEI in the germline V gene. The CDR3 nucleotides read TGTGCCAGCAGGAAAGAGGGAGGGGACACTGAAGCTTTCTTT. Amino acids: CASRKEGGDTEAFF.

V is TRBV28 and J is TRBJ2-7; a possible D gene is TRBD2 (6 bases). Per germline, CDR1 MDHEN and CDR2 SYDVKM. V lost 2 bases and J lost 4, with 15 bases in between. The CDR3 loop spans 15 amino acids. The CDR3 spells CASSLSPLGGYEQYF. For the CDR3, the DNA is TGTGCCAGCAGTTTAAGCCCTCTCGGGGGTTACGAGCAGTACTTC.

This sequence joins TRBV28 and TRBJ1-5, with no clear D. Germline-derived CDR1 and CDR2 are MDHEN and SYDVKM. V was trimmed by 7 bases and J by 0 bases, leaving 7 bases between them. The CDR3 runs to 13 residues. The CDR3 is CASNAFSNQPQHF. The CDR3 DNA is TGTGCCAGCAACGCCTTTAGCAATCAGCCCCAGCATTTT.

The J gene is TRBJ2-7, the V gene TRBV29-1; possible D gene TRBD2, 6 bases. The CDR3 is made up of 12 amino acids. CDR1 SQVTM and CDR2 ANQGSEA come from the germline V gene. Trimming shortened V by 7 bases and J by 3 bases, and 13 bases separated the two germline ends. CDR3 protein: CSAGRVNYEQYF. The CDR3 DNA is TGCAGCGCCGGGAGAGTTAACTACGAGCAGTACTTC.

The rearrangement links TRBV6-6 to TRBJ2-7; D perhaps matches TRBD2 (6 bases). Trimming took off 10 bases at V and 4 bases at J, with 14 bases between the two ends. The CDR3 covers 12 residues. Per germline, CDR1 MNHNY and CDR2 SVGAGI (reference sequence). The DNA for the CDR3 is TGTGCCACCGGGATTGGGGGGTACGAGCAGTACTTC. Translated: CATGIGGYEQYF.

The V gene is TRBV5-1, the J gene TRBJ2-2; TRBD1 is a possible D gene (5 bases). Germline CDR1 is SGHRS and CDR2 is YFSETQ. CDR3 size: 16 residues. Deletions cut 2 bases from V and 5 bases from J, with 16 bases between. The CDR3 DNA sequence: TGCGCCAGCAGCTTTGCAGGGCAAACCACGACCGGGGAGCTGTTTTTT. Translated, it gives CASSFAGQTTTGELFF.

V usage is TRBV5-1 and J usage is TRBJ2-5; 7 positions match TRBD2. Per the germline V gene, CDR1 is SGHRS and CDR2 is YFSETQ. The CDR3 runs 15 residues. V trimming: 4 bases; J trimming: 2 bases; junction bases outside the gene matches: 8. The CDR3 sequence: CASSITGRAQETQYF. In DNA form, the CDR3 reads TGCGCCAGCAGCATTACTGGGAGGGCTCAAGAGACCCAGTACTTC.

The V gene is TRBV29-1, the J gene TRBJ2-1, with TRBD2 matching 7 bases. V shed 4 bases, J shed 8 bases, and the junction held 2 bases outside the gene matches. This CDR3 contains 11 residues. The germline CDR1 and CDR2 sequences are SQVTM and ANQGSEA. The CDR3 sequence: CSVAGGDEQFF. Here the CDR3 DNA reads TGCAGCGTTGCGGGAGGCGATGAGCAGTTCTTC.

This clone has just a few counts. V gene TRBV11-2 combines with J gene TRBJ1-2; 8 bases map to TRBD1. Germline assignment: CDR1 SGHAT and CDR2 FQNNGV. The CDR3 has 12 amino acids. With V trimmed by 7 bases and J by 4 bases, 2 bases remained unmatched. The CDR3 sequence is CASKTGAYGYTF. CDR3 nucleotides: TGTGCCAGCAAGACAGGGGCCTATGGCTACACCTTC.

The genes are TRBV5-1 and TRBJ2-3; D could derive from TRBD1 or TRBD2 (7 bases each). Trimming took off 3 bases at V and 4 bases at J, with 18 bases between the two ends. Germline V gene data show CDR1 as SGHRS and CDR2 as YFSETQ. The CDR3 extends over 16 amino acids. DNA for the CDR3: TGCGCCAGCAGCTCCCAGGGGGGGACCCGCTCAGATACGCAGTATTTT. Its protein product is CASSSQGGTRSDTQYF.

This chain links TRBV10-2 with TRBJ2-5; TRBD2 agrees at 9 bases. The CDR3 extends over 16 amino acids. Germline CDR1 WSHSY, CDR2 SAAADI. V lost 4 bases to trimming and J lost 7 bases; unmatched junction nucleotides: 13. DNA for the CDR3: TGCGCCAGCAGTGGTTTGCAGCGGGAGGCCCCATGGACCCAGTACTTC. Translation gives CASSGLQREAPWTQYF.

The chain carries TRBV5-1 and TRBJ2-1, with 8 positions matching TRBD2. Germline CDR1 SGHRS, CDR2 YFSETQ. The CDR3 has 19 residues. J gave up 4 bases and V 1 base, and 16 bases lay outside the gene matches. This CDR3 reads CASSLYGLAGNKLYNEQFF. CDR3 DNA sequence: TGCGCCAGCAGCTTGTATGGTCTAGCGGGTAATAAACTTTACAATGAGCAGTTCTTC.

The chain carries TRBV6-5 and TRBJ2-5; 7 bases map to TRBD2. Germline values: CDR1 MNHEY, CDR2 SVGAGI. V gave up 3 bases and J gave up 7 bases; unmatched junction bases: 5. This CDR3 spans 13 amino acids. CDR3 nucleotides: TGTGCCAGCAGTTATAGGCGGGGGACGACCCAGTACTTC. Its translation is CASSYRRGTTQYF.

This chain uses TRBV28 with TRBJ2-1, with TRBD2 matching 8 bases. V was clipped by 5 bases and J by 2 bases; unmatched bases: 5. This CDR3 spans 15 amino acids. CDR1 and CDR2 from the germline V gene are MDHEN and SYDVKM. CDR3 loop: CASSALADPYNEQFF. The CDR3 DNA is TGTGCCAGCAGTGCACTAGCGGATCCCTACAATGAGCAGTTCTTC.

Worth noting for this clone: Different DNA sequences within this sample yield the same CDR3. V is TRBV5-1 and J is TRBJ2-1; 9 positions match TRBD1. Per germline, CDR1 SGHRS and CDR2 YFSETQ. The CDR3 runs 14 residues. The V segment lost 4 bases and the J segment 7 bases; nucleotides outside the gene matches: 6. For the CDR3, the DNA is TGCGCCAGCAGCCCGGGACAGGGTCGGAATGAGCAGTTCTTC. Its protein is CASSPGQGRNEQFF. The full variable domain, its missing parts supplied by reference TRBV5-1 and TRBJ2-1, is KAGVTQTPRYLIKTRGQQVTLSCSPISGHRSVSWYQQTPGQGLQFLFEYFSETQRNKGNFPGRFSGRQFSNSRSEMNVSTLELGDSALYLCASSPGQGRNEQFFGPGTRLTVL.

This rearrangement joins TRBV7-3 to TRBJ2-7; D not certain. The CDR3 is 12 residues long. The germline V gene encodes CDR1 SGHTA and CDR2 FQGTGA. Trimming removed 1 base from V and 9 bases from J, with 10 bases in between. CDR3 protein: CASSLIGSGQYF. In DNA form, the CDR3 reads TGTGCCAGCAGCTTAATTGGGTCCGGGCAGTACTTC.

This clone came up once. This chain uses TRBV30 with TRBJ2-3; 12 bases align to TRBD2. The trim removed 3 bases at V and 9 bases at J, leaving 7 bases unmatched. The CDR3 is 14 residues long. From germline, CDR1 is GTSNPN and CDR2 SVGIG (reference sequence). CDR3 amino acids: CAWRASGRAKTQYF. The CDR3 nucleotides are TGTGCCTGGAGGGCTAGCGGGAGGGCGAAGACGCAGTATTTT.

The chain joins TRBV28 to TRBJ1-1, with 8 bases matching TRBD1. V lost 8 bases, J lost 5 bases, and 10 bases stayed unmatched. This CDR3 comprises 14 residues. Germline CDR1 and CDR2: MDHEN and SYDVKM. The CDR3 nucleotides are TGTGCCAGCGGGGGCAGGGGGCGCGGAACTGAAGCTTTCTTT. This translates into CASGGRGRGTEAFF.